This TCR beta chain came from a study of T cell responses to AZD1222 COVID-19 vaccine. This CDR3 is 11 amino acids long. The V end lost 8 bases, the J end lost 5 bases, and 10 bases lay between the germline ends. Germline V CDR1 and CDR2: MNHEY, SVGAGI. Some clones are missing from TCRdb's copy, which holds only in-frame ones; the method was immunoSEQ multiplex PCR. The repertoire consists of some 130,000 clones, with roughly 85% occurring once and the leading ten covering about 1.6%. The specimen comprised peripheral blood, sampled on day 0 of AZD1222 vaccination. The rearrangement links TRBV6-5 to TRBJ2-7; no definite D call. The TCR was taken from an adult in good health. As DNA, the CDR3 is TGTGCCAGCCGCAAGTTCGACGAGCAGTACTTC. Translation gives CASRKFDEQYF.